These 15 T cell receptor beta chains were sequenced from one sample in a study of molecular identifiers for immune sequencing clone quantification. TCRdb re-analysed the PCR reads in MiXCR, keeping a single row per CDR3 protein. There are about 640,000 distinct CDR3 sequences in the sample; less than 20% occur only once, and under 0.95% lies in the top ten. Sequenced: naive CD8+ T cells from blood, with Jurkat cell RNA spiked in. Subset indicated: FACS-sorted CD8+CD4-CCR7+CD45RA+ naive T cells. These TCRs come from a human donor in good health. Some libraries in this study had Jurkat cell RNA spiked in.

This clonotype has more than one count but fewer than ten. The chain is built from TRBV12-2 and TRBJ2-3; the DNA was not used to check the table's D call, TRBD1. TRBV12-2 is described as a pseudogene. The CDR3 is 17 amino acids. CDR3 DNA: TGTGCAAGTCGCTTACGGGGCGGAGTAATAAGCACAGATACGCAGTATTTT. Protein: CASRLRGGVISTDTQYF.

There are a few counts of this clonotype. V usage is TRBV7-9 and J usage is TRBJ2-6; D call uncertain. Trimming removed 1 base at V and 1 base at J, with 11 bases between. CDR1 is SEHNR, CDR2 FQNEAQ, per germline (reference sequence). There are 17 residues in the CDR3. This CDR3 is CASSLGGLGSGANVLTF. CDR3 DNA: TGTGCCAGCAGCTTAGGCGGCTTGGGATCTGGGGCCAACGTCCTGACTTTC.

At least ten counts were recorded for this clonotype. V gene TRBV12-3 or TRBV12-4 combines with J gene TRBJ2-2; no firm D call. V lost 11 bases and J 1 base, leaving 17 bases between the germline ends. The CDR3 consists of 15 residues. CDR3 bases: TGTGCCGTCCTACCGGGCAAGCGGAACACCGGGGAGCTGTTTTTT. Its protein product is CAVLPGKRNTGELFF.

Remarks on this clonotype: A much larger clone is a single base away; this may be a read error. V is TRBV19 and J is TRBJ2-2; D is unresolved. Between the trimmed V and J ends, which lost 6 bases and 6 bases, there was a span of 8 bases. The CDR3 covers 12 residues. The germline CDR1 and CDR2 sequences are LNHDA and SQIVND (reference sequence). CDR3: CASSMRAGELFF. CDR3 DNA sequence: TGTGCCAGTAGCATGCGTGCCGGGGAGCTGTTTTTT.

This clonotype was seen ten or more times. V is TRBV7-6 and J is TRBJ2-7; no firm D call. The germline V gene has CDR1 SGHVS and CDR2 FNYEAQ. This CDR3 has 13 residues. Trimming pared 2 bases from V and 3 bases from J, leaving 8 bases between. CDR3 DNA sequence: TGTGCCAGCAGCTTAAACGGGTACTACGAGCAGTACTTC. Its protein product is CASSLNGYYEQYF. Filled out from reference TRBV7-6 and TRBJ2-7, the complete variable domain reads GAGVSQSPRYKVTKRGQDVALRCDPISGHVSLYWYRQALGQGPEFLTYFNYEAQQDKSGLPNDRFSAERPEGSISTLTIQRTEQRDSAMYRCASSLNGYYEQYFGPGTRLTVT.

DNA of the CDR3: TGTGCCACCAGCAGACCCCTTTCCATTGAAGCTTTCTTT. This sequence encodes CATSRPLSIEAFF. The rearrangement links TRBV15 to TRBJ1-1; D is unclear. The CDR3 covers 13 residues. Per the germline V gene, CDR1 is LNHNV and CDR2 is YYDKDF (reference sequence). V gave up 2 bases and J gave up 7 bases, with 11 bases separating them.

This clonotype was observed a single time. The CDR3 loop is CASSSRQDNTDTQYF. The CDR3 nucleotides are TGTGCCAGCAGCTCTCGACAGGATAACACAGATACGCAGTATTTT. V and J are TRBV9 and TRBJ2-3; a possible D gene is TRBD1 (6 bases). Per germline, CDR1 SGDLS and CDR2 YYNGEE. The CDR3 contains 15 residues. V dropped 4 bases and J dropped 2 bases, with 14 bases sitting between them.

On this clonotype itself: At one end the junction does not follow the germline gene, possibly because of a read error. For the CDR3, the DNA is TGTGCCAGCAGCTTAGGGCCCCCGGACGAGCGGTACTTC. It yields the protein CASSLGPPDERYF. The genes are TRBV7-8 and TRBJ2-7; D is ambiguous. CDR1 SGHVS and CDR2 FQNEAQ come from the germline V gene. This CDR3 comprises 13 residues.

The J gene is TRBJ2-2, the V gene TRBV28; D uncertain. Germline loops: CDR1 MDHEN, CDR2 SYDVKM. CDR3 length: 14 amino acids. V dropped 8 bases and J dropped 0 bases, with 10 bases sitting between them. As DNA, the CDR3 is TGTGCCAGCGTTCCGGGTCCGAACACCGGGGAGCTGTTTTTT. Protein product: CASVPGPNTGELFF.

The chain joins TRBV4-3 to TRBJ2-7; no clear D gene. This CDR3 spans 14 amino acids. V was shortened by 0 bases and J by 1 base, with 7 bases between the two germline ends. Germline loops: CDR1 LGHNA, CDR2 YSLEER. CDR3 amino acids: CASSQEMGSYEQYF. The DNA of the CDR3 is TGCGCCAGCAGCCAAGAGATGGGATCCTACGAGCAGTACTTC.

This clonotype was seen at least ten times. This chain joins TRBV9 and TRBJ2-7; D possibly corresponds to TRBD2 (7 bases). The V gene's germline CDR1 is SGDLS and CDR2 YYNGEE. CDR3 length: 14 residues. Trimming cost V 4 bases and J 3 bases, with 14 bases left between them. The CDR3 DNA follows: TGTGCCAGCAGCCCGAGGGGGGGAGGCTACGAGCAGTACTTC. Translation gives CASSPRGGGYEQYF.

The chain combines TRBV9 with TRBJ1-6, with 9 positions matching TRBD1. CDR3 length equals 16 residues. Trimming at V came to 4 bases and at J to 6 bases, leaving 8 bases not matched to a gene. The germline CDR1 and CDR2 sequences are SGDLS and YYNGEE. CDR3 DNA sequence: TGTGCCAGCAGCCTAGATCCGGGACAGGGTAATTCACCCCTCCACTTT. Residues: CASSLDPGQGNSPLHF.

This clonotype occurred many times. The chain recombines TRBV28 with TRBJ2-3; perhaps TRBD2 as D (6 bases). V gave up 8 bases and J gave up 6 bases, with 15 bases separating them. Germline V gene data show CDR1 as MDHEN and CDR2 as SYDVKM. The CDR3 runs to 13 residues. CDR3 protein: CASSGTHLDTQYF. CDR3 nucleotide sequence: TGTGCCAGCTCCGGGACTCACTTGGATACGCAGTATTTT.

In the case of this clonotype: This may be a read error: a much more frequent sequence differs by one nucleotide. The CDR3 region is CASSYREERQPKHF. CDR3 coding DNA: TGTGCCAGCAGTTACAGGGAAGAACGTCAGCCCAAGCATTTT. The chain has TRBV12-3 or TRBV12-4 and TRBJ1-5; possibly TRBD1 for D (6 bases). This CDR3 contains 14 residues.

For this clonotype: This sequence may be a read error, since a much larger clone differs from it by one base. The chain combines TRBV7-9 with TRBJ1-4; TRBD1 is a possible D gene (5 bases). The CDR3 covers 16 residues. CDR1 is SEHNR, CDR2 FQNEAQ, per germline (reference sequence). The CDR3 DNA reads as TGTGCCAACAGCTTAGCTCAGGGCAGCTCTAATGAAAAACTGTTTTTT. Protein product: CANSLAQGSSNEKLFF.